The source of this T cell receptor beta chain is a study of T cell changes during pregnancy in multiple sclerosis. The CDR3 is made up of 16 amino acids. The germline CDR1 and CDR2 sequences are PRHDT and FYEKMQ (reference sequence). Deletions cut 1 base from V and 0 bases from J, with 13 bases between. Clones were read by immunoSEQ multiplex PCR, and TCRdb kept only the in-frame ones, dropping some. The repertoire holds some 97,000 clones, with around 92% as singletons. Sequencing was performed on peripheral blood, taken before pregnancy. This clonotype originated in a female donor with multiple sclerosis, enrolled in a pregnancy study. The chain carries TRBV13 and TRBJ2-7; unclear D gene. The CDR3 DNA follows: TGTGCCAGCAGCTTAGACCCGCGTTTGAGCTCCTACGAGCAGTACTTC. Its translation is CASSLDPRLSSYEQYF.